This is a list of T cell receptor beta chains from one sample in a study of technical replicates of blood from several donors. Profiling relied on immunoSEQ multiplex PCR, and the TCRdb table lists in-frame clones only, not all of them. Counted here are about 62,000 clones, roughly 91% occurring once; the ten biggest clones make up 4.5% to 5%. The sample comprised PBMCs. These receptors were collected from a human donor in good health. Some clones in this sample may be carry-over from other donors' samples. CDR3s include the opening cysteine and the closing phenylalanine or tryptophan. Fields, in order: clone size, V gene, D gene, J gene, CDR3 protein, CDR3 DNA. D genes are given only for firm matches. The listing skips clone size in some rows; elsewhere it reads once, few, many or a size class.

abundance: .; v_gene: TRBV5-8; d_gene: TRBD2; j_gene: TRBJ2-3; CDR3aa: CASSAGLAGDSDTQYF; CDR3nt: TGTGCCAGCAGCGCCGGACTAGCGGGAGACTCAGATACGCAGTATTTT
abundance: .; v_gene: TRBV2; d_gene: .; j_gene: TRBJ2-7; CDR3aa: CAMRGPGVEQYF; CDR3nt: TGTGCCATGCGGGGGCCGGGAGTTGAGCAGTACTTC
abundance: .; v_gene: TRBV6-1; d_gene: TRBD1; j_gene: TRBJ2-7; CDR3aa: CASRGGQGLTYEQYF; CDR3nt: TGTGCCAGCAGAGGAGGACAGGGGCTAACCTACGAGCAGTACTTC
abundance: .; v_gene: TRBV7-2; d_gene: TRBD1; j_gene: TRBJ1-1; CDR3aa: CASSPPGQGTTRAFF; CDR3nt: TGTGCCAGCAGCCCCCCGGGACAGGGGACGACAAGAGCTTTCTTT
abundance: once; v_gene: TRBV19; d_gene: TRBD1; j_gene: TRBJ1-2; CDR3aa: CASSRLDRGAYGYTF; CDR3nt: TGTGCCAGTAGCCGACTGGACAGGGGAGCCTATGGCTACACCTTC
abundance: once; v_gene: TRBV27; d_gene: .; j_gene: TRBJ1-2; CDR3aa: CASSLISGGNYGYTF; CDR3nt: TGTGCCAGCAGTTTGATCTCCGGAGGGAACTATGGCTACACCTTC
abundance: .; v_gene: TRBV18; d_gene: TRBD1; j_gene: TRBJ2-2; CDR3aa: CASSPQDRADTGELFF; CDR3nt: TGTGCCAGCTCACCACAGGACAGGGCGGACACCGGGGAGCTGTTTTTT
abundance: .; v_gene: TRBV19; d_gene: TRBD2; j_gene: TRBJ2-7; CDR3aa: CASSSRGLGLREQYF; CDR3nt: TGTGCCAGTAGTTCCAGGGGACTAGGGCTCCGAGAGCAGTACTTC
abundance: .; v_gene: TRBV29-1; d_gene: TRBD1; j_gene: TRBJ2-1; CDR3aa: CSVPGGGEQFF; CDR3nt: TGCAGCGTGCCAGGGGGTGGTGAACAGTTCTTC
abundance: .; v_gene: TRBV5-1; d_gene: TRBD1; j_gene: TRBJ2-5; CDR3aa: CASSTQGKETQYF; CDR3nt: TGCGCCAGCAGCACACAGGGGAAAGAGACCCAGTACTTC
abundance: .; v_gene: TRBV11-3; d_gene: TRBD1; j_gene: TRBJ1-3; CDR3aa: CASSPGQGSGNTIYF; CDR3nt: TGTGCCAGCAGCCCCGGACAGGGCTCTGGAAACACCATATATTTT
abundance: .; v_gene: TRBV6-5; d_gene: TRBD1; j_gene: TRBJ1-6; CDR3aa: CASSRSTGFYSPLHF; CDR3nt: TGTGCCAGCAGTAGATCGACAGGGTTTTACTCACCCCTCCACTTT
abundance: .; v_gene: TRBV30; d_gene: .; j_gene: TRBJ2-3; CDR3aa: CAWSVFQSTDTQYF; CDR3nt: TGTGCCTGGAGTGTATTTCAGAGCACAGATACGCAGTATTTT
abundance: .; v_gene: TRBV11-3; d_gene: TRBD2; j_gene: TRBJ2-1; CDR3aa: CASSVASGSFPEQFF; CDR3nt: TGTGCCAGCAGCGTGGCTAGCGGGAGCTTCCCTGAGCAGTTCTTC
abundance: .; v_gene: TRBV18; d_gene: .; j_gene: TRBJ2-2; CDR3aa: CASSPGGDTGELFF; CDR3nt: TGTGCCAGCTCACCAGGAGGGGACACCGGGGAGCTGTTTTTT
abundance: .; v_gene: TRBV6-5; d_gene: .; j_gene: TRBJ1-6; CDR3aa: CASSYTGSNSPLHF; CDR3nt: TGTGCCAGCAGTTACACGGGGAGTAATTCACCCCTCCACTTT
abundance: .; v_gene: TRBV12-2; d_gene: .; j_gene: TRBJ2-7; CDR3aa: CASLLPSTSGDSSYEQYF; CDR3nt: TGTGCAAGTCTCCTCCCCTCGACTAGCGGGGATAGCTCCTACGAGCAGTACTTC
abundance: .; v_gene: TRBV7-3; d_gene: TRBD2; j_gene: TRBJ2-3; CDR3aa: CASSPTSGGTDTQYF; CDR3nt: TGTGCCAGCAGCCCGACTAGCGGGGGCACAGATACGCAGTATTTT
abundance: .; v_gene: TRBV10-3; d_gene: .; j_gene: TRBJ2-5; CDR3aa: CAIRERQAQETQYF; CDR3nt: TGTGCCATCAGGGAGAGACAGGCACAAGAGACCCAGTACTTC
abundance: .; v_gene: TRBV6-1; d_gene: TRBD2; j_gene: TRBJ2-3; CDR3aa: CASSVLAGGPTDTQYF; CDR3nt: TGTGCCAGCAGTGTTCTAGCGGGGGGGCCAACAGATACGCAGTATTTT
abundance: once; v_gene: TRBV6-5; d_gene: .; j_gene: TRBJ1-2; CDR3aa: CASSPPLPSYGYTF; CDR3nt: TGTGCCAGCAGTCCCCCCCTCCCCTCTTATGGCTACACCTTC
abundance: .; v_gene: TRBV6-5; d_gene: TRBD1; j_gene: TRBJ1-1; CDR3aa: CASSYWTGGVNTEAFF; CDR3nt: TGTGCCAGCAGTTACTGGACAGGGGGCGTGAACACTGAAGCTTTCTTT
abundance: .; v_gene: TRBV12-5; d_gene: .; j_gene: TRBJ2-1; CDR3aa: CASGYPVSSYNEQFF; CDR3nt: TGTGCTAGTGGATATCCGGTTAGCTCCTACAATGAGCAGTTCTTC
abundance: .; v_gene: TRBV6-5; d_gene: .; j_gene: TRBJ2-3; CDR3aa: CASSPPGRTDTQYF; CDR3nt: TGTGCCAGCAGTCCGCCGGGGAGAACAGATACGCAGTATTTT
abundance: .; v_gene: TRBV19; d_gene: .; j_gene: TRBJ2-7; CDR3aa: CASSMTSSTYEQYF; CDR3nt: TGTGCCAGTAGTATGACTAGTTCAACCTACGAGCAGTACTTC
abundance: .; v_gene: TRBV5-6; d_gene: .; j_gene: TRBJ1-5; CDR3aa: CASSFQNQPQHF; CDR3nt: TGTGCCAGCAGCTTCCAAAATCAGCCCCAGCATTTT
abundance: .; v_gene: TRBV7-2; d_gene: .; j_gene: TRBJ1-2; CDR3aa: CASSLAQRLYGYTF; CDR3nt: TGTGCCAGCAGCTTAGCTCAGAGACTCTATGGCTACACCTTC
abundance: .; v_gene: TRBV7-9; d_gene: .; j_gene: TRBJ2-7; CDR3aa: CASSGRDTAAEQYF; CDR3nt: TGTGCCAGCAGCGGCCGGGACACAGCGGCCGAGCAGTACTTC
abundance: .; v_gene: TRBV7-6; d_gene: .; j_gene: TRBJ2-5; CDR3aa: CASSLAPTEQETQYF; CDR3nt: TGTGCCAGCAGCTTAGCGCCCACAGAACAAGAGACCCAGTACTTC